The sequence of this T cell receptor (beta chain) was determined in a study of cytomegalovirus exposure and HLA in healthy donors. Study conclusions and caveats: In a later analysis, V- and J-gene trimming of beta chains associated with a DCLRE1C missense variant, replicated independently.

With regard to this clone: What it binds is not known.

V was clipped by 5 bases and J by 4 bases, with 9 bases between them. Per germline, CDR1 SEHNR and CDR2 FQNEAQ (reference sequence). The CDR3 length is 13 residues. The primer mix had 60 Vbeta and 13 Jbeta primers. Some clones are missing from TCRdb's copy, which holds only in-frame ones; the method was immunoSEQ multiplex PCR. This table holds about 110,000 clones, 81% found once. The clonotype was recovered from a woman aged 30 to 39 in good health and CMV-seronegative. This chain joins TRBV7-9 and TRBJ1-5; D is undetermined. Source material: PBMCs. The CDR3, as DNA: TGTGCCAGCAGCCGCGGGAGTAATCAGCCCCAGCATTTT. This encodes CASSRGSNQPQHF.